This TCR beta chain was sequenced in a study of T cell repertoires in cytomegalovirus infection. Germline-derived CDR1 and CDR2 are SGHTA and FQGTGA. V was clipped by 4 bases and J by 7 bases, with 7 bases between them. The CDR3 loop spans 12 amino acids. TCRdb itself ran the reads through MiXCR, one entry per CDR3 protein. The top ten hold roughly 70% of the sample, which has around 100,000 distinct CDR3 sequences, roughly 39% seen once. A note on this clonotype: What it binds is not known.

The sequencing here drew on CD8+ T cells from cultured PBMCs, taken from culture after CMV antigen stimulation. This sequence joins TRBV7-3 and TRBJ2-2; D is uncertain. This sequence originates from a human donor in good health (CMV status not recorded). Some clones in this sample may be carry-over from other donors' samples. CDR3 amino acids: CASSYSHGELFF. As DNA, the CDR3 is TGTGCCAGCAGCTATTCCCACGGGGAGCTGTTTTTT. Combining the CDR3 with reference TRBV7-3 and TRBJ2-2 gives the whole variable domain GAGVSQTPSNKVTEKGKYVELRCDPISGHTALYWYRQSLGQGPEFLIYFQGTGAADDSGLPNDRFFAVRPEGSVSTLKIQRTERGDSAVYLCASSYSHGELFFGEGSRLTVL.